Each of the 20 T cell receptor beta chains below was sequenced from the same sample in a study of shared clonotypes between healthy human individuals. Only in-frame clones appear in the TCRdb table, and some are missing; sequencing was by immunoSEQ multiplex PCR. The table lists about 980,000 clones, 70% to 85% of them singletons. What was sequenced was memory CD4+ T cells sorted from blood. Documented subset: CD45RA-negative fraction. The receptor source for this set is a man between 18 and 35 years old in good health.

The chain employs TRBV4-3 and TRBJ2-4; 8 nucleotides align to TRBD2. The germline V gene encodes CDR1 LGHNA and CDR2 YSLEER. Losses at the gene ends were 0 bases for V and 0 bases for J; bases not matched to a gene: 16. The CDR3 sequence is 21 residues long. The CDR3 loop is CASSQEARSSGKGSAKNIQYF. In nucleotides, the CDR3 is TGCGCCAGCAGCCAAGAAGCTCGGAGTAGCGGGAAGGGCTCAGCCAAAAACATTCAGTACTTC.

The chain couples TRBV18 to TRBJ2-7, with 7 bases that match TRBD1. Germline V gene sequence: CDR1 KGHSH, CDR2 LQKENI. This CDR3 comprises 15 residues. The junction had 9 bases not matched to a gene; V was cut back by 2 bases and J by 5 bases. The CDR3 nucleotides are TGTGCCAGCTCACCAGACCGGGACAGCCGTGACGAGCAGTACTTC. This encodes CASSPDRDSRDEQYF.

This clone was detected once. DNA of the CDR3: TGTGCCAGTACCTCGACAGGGTTGGGCAATCAGCCCCAGCATTTT. Protein: CASTSTGLGNQPQHF. The chain carries TRBV19 and TRBJ1-5; TRBD1 agrees at 7 bases. Germline V gives CDR1 LNHDA, CDR2 SQIVND (reference sequence). The V and J ends lost 7 bases and 2 bases, in that order; junction bases with no gene match: 8. The CDR3 has 15 residues.

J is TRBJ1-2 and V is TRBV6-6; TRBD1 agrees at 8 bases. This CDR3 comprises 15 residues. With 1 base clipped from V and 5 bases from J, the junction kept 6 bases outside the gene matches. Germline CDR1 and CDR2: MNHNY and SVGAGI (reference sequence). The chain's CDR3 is CASSYYGQGGYGYTF. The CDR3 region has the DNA TGTGCCAGCAGTTACTACGGACAGGGAGGATATGGCTACACCTTC.

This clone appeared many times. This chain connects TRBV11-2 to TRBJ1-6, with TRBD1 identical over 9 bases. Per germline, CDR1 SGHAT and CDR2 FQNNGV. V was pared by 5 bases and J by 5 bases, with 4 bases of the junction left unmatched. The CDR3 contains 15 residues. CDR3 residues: CASSTRQGDNSPLHF. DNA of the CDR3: TGTGCCAGCAGCACCCGACAGGGGGATAATTCACCCCTCCACTTT. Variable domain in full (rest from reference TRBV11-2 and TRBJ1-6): EAGVAQSPRYKIIEKRQSVAFWCNPISGHATLYWYQQILGQGPKLLIQFQNNGVVDDSQLPKDRFSAERLKGVDSTLKIQPAKLEDSAVYLCASSTRQGDNSPLHFGNGTRLTVT.

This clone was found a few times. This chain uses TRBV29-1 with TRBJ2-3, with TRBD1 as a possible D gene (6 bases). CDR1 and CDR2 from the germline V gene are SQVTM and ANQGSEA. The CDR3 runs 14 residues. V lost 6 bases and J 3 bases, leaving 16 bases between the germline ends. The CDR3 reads CSVTQGRGTDTQYF. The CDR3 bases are TGCAGCGTCACACAGGGCCGTGGGACAGATACGCAGTATTTT.

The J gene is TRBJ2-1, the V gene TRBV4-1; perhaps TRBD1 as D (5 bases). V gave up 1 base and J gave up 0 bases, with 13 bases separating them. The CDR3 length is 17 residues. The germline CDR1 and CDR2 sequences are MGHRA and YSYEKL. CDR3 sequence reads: CASSQGEQVSSYNEQFF. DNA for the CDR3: TGCGCCAGCAGCCAAGGGGAACAGGTGAGCTCCTACAATGAGCAGTTCTTC.

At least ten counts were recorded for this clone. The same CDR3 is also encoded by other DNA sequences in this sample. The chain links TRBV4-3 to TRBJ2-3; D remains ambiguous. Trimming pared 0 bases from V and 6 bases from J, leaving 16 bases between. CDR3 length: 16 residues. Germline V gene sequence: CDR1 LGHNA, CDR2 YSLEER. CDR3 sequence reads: CASSQDRVLGTDTQYF. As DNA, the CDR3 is TGCGCCAGCAGCCAAGATCGGGTGTTGGGTACCGATACGCAGTATTTT.

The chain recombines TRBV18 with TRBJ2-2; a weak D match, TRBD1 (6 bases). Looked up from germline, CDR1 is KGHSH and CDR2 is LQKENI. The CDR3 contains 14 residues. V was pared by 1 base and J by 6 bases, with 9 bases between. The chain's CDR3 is CASSPRGGPGELFF. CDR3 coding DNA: TGTGCCAGCTCACCACGAGGGGGACCCGGGGAGCTGTTTTTT.

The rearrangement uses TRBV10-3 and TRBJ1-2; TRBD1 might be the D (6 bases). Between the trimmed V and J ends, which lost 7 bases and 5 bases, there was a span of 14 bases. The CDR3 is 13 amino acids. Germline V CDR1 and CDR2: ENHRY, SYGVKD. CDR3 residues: CAITRDTGYGYTF. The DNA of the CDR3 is TGTGCCATCACTAGGGACACCGGGTATGGCTACACCTTC.

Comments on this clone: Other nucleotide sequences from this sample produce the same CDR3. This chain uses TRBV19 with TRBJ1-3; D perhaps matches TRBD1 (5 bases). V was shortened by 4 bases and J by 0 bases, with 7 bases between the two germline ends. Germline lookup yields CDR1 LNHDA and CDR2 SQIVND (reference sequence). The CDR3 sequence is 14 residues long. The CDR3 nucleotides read TGTGCCAGTAGTAGTGACAGCTCTGGAAACACCATATATTTT. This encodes CASSSDSSGNTIYF.

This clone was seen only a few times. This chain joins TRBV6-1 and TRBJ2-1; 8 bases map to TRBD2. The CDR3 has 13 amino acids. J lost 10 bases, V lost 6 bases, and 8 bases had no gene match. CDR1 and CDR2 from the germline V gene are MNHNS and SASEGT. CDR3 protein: CASSPGPSGEQFF. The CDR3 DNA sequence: TGTGCCAGCAGCCCGGGGCCTAGCGGGGAGCAGTTCTTC.

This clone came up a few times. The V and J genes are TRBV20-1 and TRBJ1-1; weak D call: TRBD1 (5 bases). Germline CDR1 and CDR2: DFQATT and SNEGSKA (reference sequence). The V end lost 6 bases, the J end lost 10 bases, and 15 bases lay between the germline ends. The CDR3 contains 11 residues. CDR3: CSAPREGAAFF. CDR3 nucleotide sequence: TGCAGTGCCCCCAGGGAGGGAGCAGCTTTCTTT.

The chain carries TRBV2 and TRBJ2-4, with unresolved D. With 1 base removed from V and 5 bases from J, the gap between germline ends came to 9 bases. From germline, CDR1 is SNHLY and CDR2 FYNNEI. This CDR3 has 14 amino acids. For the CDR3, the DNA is TGTGCCAGCAGTGAAGGGCCAGTTCAAAACATTCAGTACTTC. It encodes CASSEGPVQNIQYF.

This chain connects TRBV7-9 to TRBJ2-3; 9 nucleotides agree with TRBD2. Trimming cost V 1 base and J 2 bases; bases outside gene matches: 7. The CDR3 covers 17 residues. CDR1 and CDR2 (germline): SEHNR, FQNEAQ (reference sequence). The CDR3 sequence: CASSLGWPSGVTDTQYF. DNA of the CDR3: TGTGCCAGCAGCTTAGGATGGCCTAGCGGGGTCACAGATACGCAGTATTTT. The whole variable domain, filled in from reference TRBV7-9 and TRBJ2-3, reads DTGVSQNPRHKITKRGQNVTFRCDPISEHNRLYWYRQTLGQGPEFLTYFQNEAQLEKSRLLSDRFSAERPKGSFSTLEIQRTEQGDSAMYLCASSLGWPSGVTDTQYFGPGTRLTVL.

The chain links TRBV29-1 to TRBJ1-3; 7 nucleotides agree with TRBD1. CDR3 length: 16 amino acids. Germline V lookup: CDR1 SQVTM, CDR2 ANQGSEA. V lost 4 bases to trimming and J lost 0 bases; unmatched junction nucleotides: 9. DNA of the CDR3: TGCAGCGTTGTAAGTTCAGGGGGAACCTCTGGAAACACCATATATTTT. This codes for CSVVSSGGTSGNTIYF.

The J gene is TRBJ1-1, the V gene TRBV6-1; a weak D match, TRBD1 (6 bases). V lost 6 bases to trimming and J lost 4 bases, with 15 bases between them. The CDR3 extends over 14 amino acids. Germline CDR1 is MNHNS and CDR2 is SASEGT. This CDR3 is CASREQGRSTEAFF. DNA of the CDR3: TGTGCCAGCAGGGAACAGGGTAGGAGCACTGAAGCTTTCTTT.

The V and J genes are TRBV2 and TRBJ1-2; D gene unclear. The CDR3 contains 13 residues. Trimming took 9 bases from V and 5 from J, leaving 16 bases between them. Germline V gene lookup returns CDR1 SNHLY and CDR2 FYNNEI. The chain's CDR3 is CASQRTENYGYTF. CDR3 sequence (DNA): TGTGCCAGTCAGAGGACGGAAAATTATGGCTACACCTTC.

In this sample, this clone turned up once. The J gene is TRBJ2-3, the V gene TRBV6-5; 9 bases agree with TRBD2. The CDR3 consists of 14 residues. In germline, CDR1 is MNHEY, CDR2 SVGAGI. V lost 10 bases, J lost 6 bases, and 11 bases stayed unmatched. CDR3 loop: CATKRGAAGDTQYF. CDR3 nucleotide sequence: TGTGCCACTAAGCGGGGGGCCGCTGGGGATACGCAGTATTTT.

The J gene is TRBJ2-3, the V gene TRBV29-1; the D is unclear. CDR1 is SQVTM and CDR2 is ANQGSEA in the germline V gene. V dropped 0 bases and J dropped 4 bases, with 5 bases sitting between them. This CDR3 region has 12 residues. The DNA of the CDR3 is TGCAGCGTTGAAGATTCCGCAGATACGCAGTATTTT. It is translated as CSVEDSADTQYF.